The sequence of this T cell receptor beta chain was determined in a study of control samples from healthy donors and cancer patients (dated by TCRdb to 2020 to 2022). Library preparation employed the immunoSEQ multiplex PCR assay. TCRdb stores this immuneACCESS table with in-frame sequences only. Part of the clones is absent; in the studies checked, under half of the shortfall reflects unresolved V genes, and no reason is known for the rest. Present in this sample are roughly 100,000 clones, 83% of which were seen just once. In total, the top ten clones hold about 12% of the sample. With respect to this clone: It has no known antigen specificity. It has no much larger one-base neighbor in the sample; base qualities were not kept.

From V the trimming removes 3 bases and from J it removes 5 bases, while the gene matches leave 6 bases of the junction unaccounted for. Taken from cysteine to phenylalanine, the CDR3 has 14 residues. Only the CDR3 DNA stays, 42 bases, in frame from base 1. From a lookup of the germline V gene, CDR1 and CDR2 are SGHRS and YFSETQ. The sample taken for sequencing was blood. The sequence was collected from a woman between 45 and 65 years old in good health. The chain uses TRBV5-1 and TRBJ2-5, with TRBD1 identical over 8 junction bases. CDR3 loop: CASSSTGDGETQYF. The nucleotides read TGCGCCAGCAGCTCGACAGGGGATGGGGAGACCCAGTACTTC.